This TCR beta chain was found in a study of Ad26.COV2.S vaccination and SARS-CoV-2 variants. Overall study context: Donor was one of the participants in the Ad26.COV2.S arm of the COV1001 trial.

TCRdb's table, derived via immunoSEQ multiplex PCR, lists solely in-frame clones and lacks some. Among 400,000 to 450,000 clones listed, around 92% were seen once. Whole-study findings and limits: Total T cell responses, in the TCR breadth and depth analyses, may have been underestimated.

Germline lookup yields CDR1 WNHNN and CDR2 SYGVQD (reference sequence). V lost 2 bases, J lost 0 bases, and 14 bases lay in between. CDR3 length equals 18 residues. Described treatment: about 20 received Ad26.COV2.S at low or high dose, single or two shots; 5 received placebo; per-sample allocation not given. All samples were drawn on day 63, counting from the first vaccine or placebo injection. Expression of Wuhan-strain SARS-CoV-2 spike came from the Ad26 vector that formed the vaccine. A word on this clone: Its antigen is not known.

The specimen comprised peripheral blood, sampled in a trial of Ad26.COV2.S vaccine versus placebo. This TCR was recovered from a person between 18 and 65 years old who received the Ad26.COV2.S COVID-19 vaccine or a placebo. The chain couples TRBV10-1 to TRBJ2-6; unclear D gene. Here the CDR3 DNA reads TGCGCCAGCAGTGAGGGGCCTTATGGACGCTCTGGGGCCAACGTCCTGACTTTC. Residues: CASSEGPYGRSGANVLTF.